The T cell receptor (beta chain) described here comes from a study of shared clonotypes between healthy human individuals. Study-level background: Aged 18 to 49, the donors were two women and a few men.

The V end was cut by 5 bases, the J end by 3 bases, with 11 bases between. This CDR3 has 13 amino acids. Per germline, CDR1 SEHNR and CDR2 FQNEAQ (reference sequence). Concerning this clone: The antigen remains unidentified.

Measured with immunoSEQ multiplex PCR; TCRdb has only the in-frame clones, and not every one. Of approximately 2,200,000 clones in the sample, about 92% are singletons; the top ten hold 1.7%. Broader study findings: Roughly 5% was the fraction of naive CD4 clonotypes found shared across a few donors. Relative to clonotypes present in all four donors, those not shared had lower generation probabilities.

CD45RO-negative cells were positively selected for CCR7, leaving out terminally differentiated effector memory CD45RA+ cells. Donation came from healthy HIV-negative adults that had no recent acute infections or vaccinations. Sample: naive CD8+ T cells from PBMCs. This clonotype was sampled from a man between 18 and 35 years old in good health. Some clones in this sample may be carry-over from other donors' samples. The chain uses TRBV7-9 and TRBJ2-7; D gene ambiguous. CDR3 in amino acids: CASSTTENYEQYF. CDR3 DNA: TGTGCCAGCAGCACGACGGAGAACTACGAGCAGTACTTC.